The 20 T cell receptor beta chains presented below share a single source sample, sequenced in a study of vaccination and CD4 T cells after COVID-19. The antigens of these receptors remain unknown. Treatment indicated: approximately 9-day PBMC culture with coronavirus spike peptide pools or control peptides (ViraFEST assay). The Oncomine TCR Beta short-read assay sequenced DNA from cultured CD4+ T cells. A single record per CDR3 protein comes from TCRdb applying MiXCR to the PCR reads. The table lists 13,000 to 15,000 distinct CDR3 sequences, 52% of them singletons. The sequencing input was CD4+ T cells from blood, cultured in vitro. The receptors here all came from a human donor who had recovered from COVID-19.

This clonotype was picked up a small number of times. This chain connects TRBV12-3 or TRBV12-4 to TRBJ1-5; TRBD1 might be the D (6 bases). The V end was cut by 3 bases, the J end by 4 bases, with 13 bases between. The CDR3 has 15 amino acids. The CDR3 is CASSLGGTINQPQHF. The CDR3, as DNA: TGTGCCAGCAGTTTGGGGGGCACAATTAATCAGCCCCAGCATTTT.

This clonotype was picked up a small number of times. The V call is TRBV6-1, the J call TRBJ1-1, with D uncertain. Trimming removed 5 bases from V and 1 base from J, with 14 bases in between. The CDR3 extends over 15 amino acids. Germline assignment: CDR1 MNHNS and CDR2 SASEGT. As DNA, the CDR3 is TGTGCCAGCAGTCCGACCGGTCTGGGGAACACTGAAGCTTTCTTT. This translates into CASSPTGLGNTEAFF.

This clonotype was observed a handful of times. This chain uses TRBV10-3 with TRBJ1-6; a weak D match, TRBD1 (6 bases). The V end was cut by 0 bases, the J end by 8 bases, with 14 bases between. Germline V gene sequence: CDR1 ENHRY, CDR2 SYGVKD. CDR3 length: 16 amino acids. The chain's CDR3 is CAISESRGVGYSPLHF. CDR3 coding DNA: TGTGCCATCAGTGAGTCTAGGGGGGTAGGATATTCACCCCTCCACTTT.

The chain combines TRBV19 with TRBJ2-2, with TRBD2 identical over 7 bases. From germline, CDR1 is LNHDA and CDR2 SQIVND (reference sequence). The CDR3 is made up of 15 amino acids. Trimming took 4 bases from V and 4 from J; bases not matched to a gene: 6. As DNA, the CDR3 is TGTGCCAGTAGTAGTCCTAGCGGCACCACCGGGGAGCTGTTTTTT. Its translation: CASSSPSGTTGELFF.

The rearrangement joins TRBV7-2 to TRBJ2-5; the match to TRBD2 covers 7 bases. CDR3 length: 15 residues. V dropped 3 bases and J dropped 6; count of bases not matched to a gene: 10. Germline V gives CDR1 SGHTA, CDR2 FQGNSA. CDR3 sequence: CASSLDRGSVKTQYF. The CDR3 region has the DNA TGTGCCAGCAGCTTGGATCGCGGGAGCGTGAAGACCCAGTACTTC.

This rearrangement joins TRBV18 to TRBJ1-1; the D gene is possibly TRBD1 (5 bases). This CDR3 region has 16 residues. V was shortened by 6 bases and J by 1 base, with 18 bases between the two germline ends. From germline, CDR1 is KGHSH and CDR2 LQKENI. As DNA, the CDR3 is TGTGCCAGCTCCCGGGTGGGGGGGGACCCGAACACTGAAGCTTTCTTT. Residues: CASSRVGGDPNTEAFF.

The rearrangement uses TRBV19 and TRBJ1-5; the D is unclear. Germline V gene sequence: CDR1 LNHDA, CDR2 SQIVND (reference sequence). Deletions cut 7 bases from V and 5 bases from J, with 15 bases between. This CDR3 has 14 amino acids. CDR3 region: CASTWRVLDQPQHF. The CDR3 nucleotides read TGTGCCAGTACCTGGAGGGTATTAGATCAGCCCCAGCATTTT.

V and J are TRBV19 and TRBJ1-4; D not resolved. Germline V gives CDR1 LNHDA, CDR2 SQIVND (reference sequence). CDR3 length: 13 residues. The V gene lost 3 bases and the J gene lost 8 bases, with 10 bases spanning the gap. The CDR3, as DNA: TGTGCCAGTAGTATCGAGTACCAAGAAAAACTGTTTTTT. Protein product: CASSIEYQEKLFF.

V usage is TRBV7-8 and J usage is TRBJ1-5; D gene ambiguous. The ends were cut back, 1 base at V and 5 bases at J, with 15 bases in the middle. CDR3 length: 16 amino acids. The V gene's germline CDR1 is SGHVS and CDR2 FQNEAQ. DNA of the CDR3: TGTGCCAGCAGCTTAGGGGATTTGGGTGTCCATCAGCCCCAGCATTTT. It specifies CASSLGDLGVHQPQHF.

The CDR3 here is CASSPGRGERNGYTF. The CDR3, as DNA: TGCGCCAGCAGCCCGGGGAGGGGGGAGAGAAATGGCTACACCTTC. V usage is TRBV5-1 and J usage is TRBJ1-2, with D perhaps TRBD1 (6 bases). Looked up from germline, CDR1 is SGHRS and CDR2 is YFSETQ. The CDR3 has 15 amino acids. Deletions cut 4 bases from V and 6 bases from J, with 19 bases between.

The chain has TRBV2 and TRBJ2-3, with TRBD2 as a possible D gene (6 bases). CDR1 and CDR2 (germline): SNHLY, FYNNEI. CDR3 length: 16 amino acids. The V end lost 3 bases, the J end lost 2 bases, and 15 bases lay between the germline ends. CDR3 protein: CASSDNSGPTTDTQYF. The CDR3, as DNA: TGTGCCAGCAGTGATAATAGCGGACCAACCACAGATACGCAGTATTTT.

The CDR3 DNA is TGCGCCAGCAGCCAAGAACCCCGGGGGGAAGATACGCAGTATTTT. This translates into CASSQEPRGEDTQYF. The chain joins TRBV4-3 to TRBJ2-3; 7 bases map to TRBD2. V was pared by 0 bases and J by 5 bases, with 5 bases of the junction left unmatched. There are 15 residues in the CDR3. Germline CDR1 and CDR2: LGHNA and YSLEER.

The chain is built from TRBV6-1 and TRBJ2-7; D possibly corresponds to TRBD2 (5 bases). V gave up 11 bases and J gave up 4 bases, with 15 bases separating them. Germline V gene data show CDR1 as MNHNS and CDR2 as SASEGT. The CDR3 runs 12 residues. This CDR3 reads CAGLGDGYEQYF. CDR3 in DNA: TGTGCCGGTCTGGGAGACGGATACGAGCAGTACTTC.

This chain joins TRBV19 and TRBJ1-1; D not resolved. Germline CDR1 is LNHDA and CDR2 is SQIVND (reference sequence). V was cut by 3 bases and J by 7 bases, with 15 bases left in between. CDR3 length: 14 amino acids. The CDR3, as DNA: TGTGCCAGTAGTATCGGCGGGGAACTGGATGAAGCTTTCTTT. This translates into CASSIGGELDEAFF.

This chain connects TRBV12-3 or TRBV12-4 to TRBJ2-1; TRBD2 agrees at 10 bases. J was trimmed by 1 base and V by 6 bases; bases with no gene match: 6. This CDR3 spans 16 amino acids. CDR3 region: CASSASSGSSYNEQFF. The DNA of the CDR3 is TGTGCCAGCAGCGCCTCTAGCGGGAGTTCCTACAATGAGCAGTTCTTC.

The CDR3 here is CASSLADRGWYEQYF. For the CDR3, the DNA is TGTGCCAGCAGCTTAGCGGACAGGGGGTGGTACGAGCAGTACTTC. The rearrangement uses TRBV7-2 and TRBJ2-7; TRBD1 agrees at 10 bases. This CDR3 comprises 15 residues. Germline V lookup: CDR1 SGHTA, CDR2 FQGNSA. V lost 0 bases to trimming and J lost 4 bases; unmatched junction nucleotides: 3.

This clonotype came up a few times. In DNA, the CDR3 is TGTGCCATCAGTGACGGTAGTAGCGGGACCAATGAGCAGTTCTTC. Encoded protein: CAISDGSSGTNEQFF. This chain links TRBV10-3 with TRBJ2-1, with TRBD2 matching 8 bases. CDR1 ENHRY and CDR2 SYGVKD come from the germline V gene. Germline trimming cut 3 bases from V and 6 bases from J; bases unmatched to any gene: 7. This CDR3 is 15 amino acids long.

The J gene is TRBJ2-5, the V gene TRBV5-1, with a tentative D call TRBD1 (5 bases). The germline gives CDR1 SGHRS, CDR2 YFSETQ. Trimming left V 0 bases short and J 4 bases short, with 13 bases between. The CDR3 is made up of 15 amino acids. CDR3 bases: TGCGCCAGCAGCTTGGTTCAGGGCGTTGGAGAGACCCAGTACTTC. Translated, it gives CASSLVQGVGETQYF.

The chain carries TRBV6-1 and TRBJ2-2; 7 bases are shared with TRBD1. There are 14 residues in the CDR3. CDR1 is MNHNS and CDR2 is SASEGT in the germline V gene. Germline trimming cut 6 bases from V and 5 bases from J; bases unmatched to any gene: 6. The CDR3 DNA reads TGTGCCAGCAGAAGACAGGGCTGGACCGGGGAGCTGTTTTTT. Protein: CASRRQGWTGELFF.

This clonotype was recorded only once. This chain joins TRBV19 and TRBJ2-3, with 12 bases matching TRBD2. CDR3 length: 18 residues. V lost 6 bases to trimming and J lost 2 bases; unmatched junction nucleotides: 12. Germline V gene sequence: CDR1 LNHDA, CDR2 SQIVND (reference sequence). This chain's CDR3 is CASSTIELAGGLTDTQYF. CDR3 DNA sequence: TGTGCCAGTAGCACGATAGAACTAGCGGGAGGACTCACAGATACGCAGTATTTT.